Listed here are 3 T cell receptor beta chains from one sample, sequenced in a study of blood T cells in healthy people across ages. Through a sample-barcoded 5' primer and a J-beta primer mix, a second PCR was run for roughly 7 to 12 cycles. TCRdb processed the 5' RACE reads anew with MiXCR; each CDR3 protein has one entry. The table lists approximately 1,700,000 distinct CDR3 sequences, about 39% of them singletons, with 23% in the top ten. The sequenced sample was blood. All receptors come from a human donor in good health.

The chain couples TRBV11-3 to TRBJ2-7, with D perhaps assigned TRBD1 or TRBD2 (5 bases each). CDR3 length: 14 residues. Germline assignment: CDR1 SGHNT and CDR2 YENEEA. The V and J ends lost 5 bases and 6 bases respectively, with 17 bases between them. The CDR3 sequence is CASSPLGIGAEQYF. In DNA form, the CDR3 reads TGTGCCAGCAGCCCATTGGGTATCGGGGCCGAGCAGTACTTC.

The genes are TRBV3-1 and TRBJ2-7, with 7 bases that match TRBD2. Germline V gene data show CDR1 as LGHDT and CDR2 as YNNKEL (reference sequence). Unmatched junction bases numbered 17, after V lost 9 bases and J lost 3 bases. This CDR3 has 16 amino acids. The chain's CDR3 is CARKALQTSGDYEQYF. The DNA for the CDR3 is TGTGCCAGGAAGGCCCTTCAGACAAGCGGGGACTACGAGCAGTACTTC.

The chain recombines TRBV15 with TRBJ2-1; TRBD2 matches 11 bases. With 1 base clipped from V and 0 bases from J, the junction kept 5 bases outside the gene matches. This CDR3 is built from 18 residues. The germline gives CDR1 LNHNV, CDR2 YYDKDF (reference sequence). The CDR3 loop is CATSRASGGPSSYNEQFF. In nucleotides, the CDR3 is TGTGCCACCAGCAGAGCTAGCGGGGGGCCTAGCTCCTACAATGAGCAGTTCTTC. Full variable domain (missing parts from reference TRBV15 and TRBJ2-1): DAMVIQNPRYQVTQFGKPVTLSCSQTLNHNVMYWYQQKSSQAPKLLFHYYDKDFNNEADTPDNFQSRRPNTSFCFLDIRSPGLGDTAMYLCATSRASGGPSSYNEQFFGPGTRLTVL.